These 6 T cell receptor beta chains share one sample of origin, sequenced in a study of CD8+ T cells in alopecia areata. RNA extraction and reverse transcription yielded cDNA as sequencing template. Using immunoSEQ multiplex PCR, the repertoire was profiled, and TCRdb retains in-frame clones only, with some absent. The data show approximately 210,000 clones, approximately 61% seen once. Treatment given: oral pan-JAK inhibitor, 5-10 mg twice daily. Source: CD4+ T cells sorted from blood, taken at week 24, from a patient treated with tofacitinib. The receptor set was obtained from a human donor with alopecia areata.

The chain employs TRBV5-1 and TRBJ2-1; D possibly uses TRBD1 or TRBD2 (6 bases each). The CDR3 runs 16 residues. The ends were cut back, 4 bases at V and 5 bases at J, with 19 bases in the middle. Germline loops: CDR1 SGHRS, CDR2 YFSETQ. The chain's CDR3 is CASSALTRGENNEQFF. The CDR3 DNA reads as TGCGCCAGCAGCGCCTTGACTAGGGGGGAGAACAATGAGCAGTTCTTC.

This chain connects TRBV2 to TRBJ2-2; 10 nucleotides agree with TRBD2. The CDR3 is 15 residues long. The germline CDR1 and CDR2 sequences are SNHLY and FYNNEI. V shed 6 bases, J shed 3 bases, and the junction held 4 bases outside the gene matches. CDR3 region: CASSTLAGDTGELFF. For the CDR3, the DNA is TGTGCCAGCAGCACCCTAGCGGGGGACACCGGGGAGCTGTTTTTT.

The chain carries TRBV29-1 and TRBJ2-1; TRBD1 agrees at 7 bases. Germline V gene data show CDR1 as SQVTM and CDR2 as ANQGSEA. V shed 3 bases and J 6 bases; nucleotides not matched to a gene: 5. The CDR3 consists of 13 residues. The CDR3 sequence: CSVDRAGGNEQFF. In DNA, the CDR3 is TGCAGCGTTGACCGGGCAGGGGGCAATGAGCAGTTCTTC.

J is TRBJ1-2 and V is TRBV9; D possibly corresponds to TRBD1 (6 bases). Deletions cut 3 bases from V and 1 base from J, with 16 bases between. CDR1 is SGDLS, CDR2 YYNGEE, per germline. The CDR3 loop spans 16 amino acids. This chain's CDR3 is CASSAGRRGGNYGYTF. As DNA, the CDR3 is TGTGCCAGCAGCGCCGGCCGTAGGGGGGGTAACTATGGCTACACCTTC. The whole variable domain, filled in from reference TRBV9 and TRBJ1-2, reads DSGVTQTPKHLITATGQRVTLRCSPRSGDLSVYWYQQSLDQGLQFLIQYYNGEERAKGNILERFSAQQFPDLHSELNLSSLELGDSALYFCASSAGRRGGNYGYTFGSGTRLTVV.

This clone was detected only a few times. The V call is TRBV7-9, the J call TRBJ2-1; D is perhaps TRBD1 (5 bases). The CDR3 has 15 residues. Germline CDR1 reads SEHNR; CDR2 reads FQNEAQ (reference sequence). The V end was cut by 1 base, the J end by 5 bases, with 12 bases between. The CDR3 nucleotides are TGTGCCAGCAGCTTAGGGGGCGCCAAGGACAATGAGCAGTTCTTC. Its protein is CASSLGGAKDNEQFF.

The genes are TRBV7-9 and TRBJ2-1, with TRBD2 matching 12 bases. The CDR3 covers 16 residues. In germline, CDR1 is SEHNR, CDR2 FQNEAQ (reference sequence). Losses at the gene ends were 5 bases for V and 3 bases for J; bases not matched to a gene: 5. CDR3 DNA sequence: TGTGCCAGCAGCCCCCGGACTAGCGGGAACTACAATGAGCAGTTCTTC. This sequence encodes CASSPRTSGNYNEQFF.